This is a list of T cell receptor beta chains from one sample in a study of neurological immune-mediated disorders. TCRdb ran MiXCR on the 5' RACE reads and lists one entry per CDR3 protein. The repertoire consists of about 53,000 distinct CDR3 sequences, with under 4.5% occurring once and the leading ten covering under 4%. The sequenced sample was PBMCs. The receptor set was obtained from a woman aged 25-40 years with multiple sclerosis. The CDR3 runs from the conserved cysteine through the conserved F or W.

j_call: TRBJ2-7
cdr3_length: 14
v_call: TRBV2
cdr3_aa: CASRTSGLTYEQYF

j_call: TRBJ2-1
cdr3_length: 15
v_call: TRBV6-6
cdr3_aa: CASSYYGGDYNEQFF

j_call: TRBJ1-2
cdr3_length: 12
v_call: TRBV4-1
cdr3_aa: CASSQGFYGYTF

j_call: TRBJ1-1
cdr3_length: 13
v_call: TRBV10-2
cdr3_aa: CASREKGDTEAFF

j_call: TRBJ2-2
cdr3_length: 17
v_call: TRBV7-9
cdr3_aa: CASSLRAPGLPTGELFF

j_call: TRBJ2-1
cdr3_length: 13
v_call: TRBV20-1
cdr3_aa: CSARGRAYNEQFF

j_call: TRBJ2-1
cdr3_length: 15
v_call: TRBV5-1
cdr3_aa: CASSLGGGDYNEQFF

j_call: TRBJ2-7
cdr3_length: 15
v_call: TRBV10-2
cdr3_aa: CASSESTSGGYEQYF

j_call: TRBJ2-1
cdr3_length: 13
v_call: TRBV5-5
cdr3_aa: CASSLYSTNEQFF

j_call: TRBJ2-1
cdr3_length: 15
v_call: TRBV7-9
cdr3_aa: CASSSGGPRYNEQFF

j_call: TRBJ2-6
cdr3_length: 14
v_call: TRBV5-1
cdr3_aa: CASSSFTGAKVLTF

j_call: TRBJ2-3
cdr3_length: 14
v_call: TRBV29-1
cdr3_aa: CSATYPASTDTQYF

j_call: TRBJ1-3
cdr3_length: 15
v_call: TRBV28
cdr3_aa: CASSPEKLGGKTIYF

j_call: TRBJ2-3
cdr3_length: 16
v_call: TRBV5-1
cdr3_aa: CASSLSGGGTTDTQYF

j_call: TRBJ1-2
cdr3_length: 13
v_call: TRBV9
cdr3_aa: CASSVVERYGYTF

j_call: TRBJ2-3
cdr3_length: 15
v_call: TRBV10-3
cdr3_aa: CAISQAPQNTDTQYF

j_call: TRBJ2-7
cdr3_length: 12
v_call: TRBV28
cdr3_aa: CASRGQAPEQYF

j_call: TRBJ1-2
cdr3_length: 14
v_call: TRBV11-2
cdr3_aa: CASSLDSNGYGYTF

j_call: TRBJ1-3
cdr3_length: 14
v_call: TRBV5-1
cdr3_aa: CASCLQGLGNTIYF

j_call: TRBJ2-7
cdr3_length: 12
v_call: TRBV2
cdr3_aa: CASSEALREQYF

j_call: TRBJ2-7
cdr3_length: 15
v_call: TRBV7-2
cdr3_aa: CASSPYGDSTYEQYF

j_call: TRBJ2-3
cdr3_length: 11
v_call: TRBV28
cdr3_aa: CASGPTDTQYF

j_call: TRBJ1-1
cdr3_length: 13
v_call: TRBV29-1
cdr3_aa: CSVAGQLNTEAFF

j_call: TRBJ1-1
cdr3_length: 14
v_call: TRBV27
cdr3_aa: CASSRDRGLGEAFF

j_call: TRBJ1-1
cdr3_length: 13
v_call: TRBV5-1
cdr3_aa: CASSTTLNTEAFF

j_call: TRBJ1-1
cdr3_length: 18
v_call: TRBV3-1
cdr3_aa: CASSQDTGRRLMNTEAFF

j_call: TRBJ2-1
cdr3_length: 15
v_call: TRBV12-3/TRBV12-4
cdr3_aa: CASSSWGQGYNEQFF

j_call: TRBJ2-2
cdr3_length: 17
v_call: TRBV5-1
cdr3_aa: CASSLTVSGSNTGELFF

j_call: TRBJ1-2
cdr3_length: 12
v_call: TRBV6-2/TRBV6-3
cdr3_aa: CATMGTANGYTF

j_call: TRBJ1-3
cdr3_length: 16
v_call: TRBV7-2
cdr3_aa: CASSLAGSNSGNTIYF

j_call: TRBJ2-7
cdr3_length: 15
v_call: TRBV7-8
cdr3_aa: CASSFGLAGVGEQYF

j_call: TRBJ1-1
cdr3_length: 14
v_call: TRBV24-1
cdr3_aa: CATSDWRQGPRAFF

j_call: TRBJ2-3
cdr3_length: 13
v_call: TRBV20-1
cdr3_aa: CSAWKPGTDTQYF